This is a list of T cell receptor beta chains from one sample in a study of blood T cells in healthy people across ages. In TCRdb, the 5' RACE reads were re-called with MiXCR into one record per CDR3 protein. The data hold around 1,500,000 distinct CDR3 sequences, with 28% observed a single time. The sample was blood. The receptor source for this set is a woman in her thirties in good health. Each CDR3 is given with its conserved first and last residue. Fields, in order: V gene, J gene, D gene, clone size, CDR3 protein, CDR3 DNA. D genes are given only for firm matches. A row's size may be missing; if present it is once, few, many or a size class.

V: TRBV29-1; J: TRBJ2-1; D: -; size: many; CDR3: CSASRAGSSYNEQFF; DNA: TGCAGCGCCAGCCGAGCAGGAAGCTCCTACAATGAGCAGTTCTTC
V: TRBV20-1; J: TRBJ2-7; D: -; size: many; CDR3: CSAQGLGQPYEQYF; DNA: TGCAGTGCTCAGGGGTTGGGACAACCCTACGAGCAGTACTTC
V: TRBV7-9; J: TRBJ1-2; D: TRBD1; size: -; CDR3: CASSVDRAGGYTF; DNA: TGTGCCAGCAGCGTGGACAGGGCGGGAGGCTACACCTTC
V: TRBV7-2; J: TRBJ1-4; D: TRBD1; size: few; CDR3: CASSMGTVGEKLFF; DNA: TGTGCCAGCAGCATGGGGACAGTAGGTGAAAAACTGTTTTTT
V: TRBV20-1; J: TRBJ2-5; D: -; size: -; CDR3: CSARGGIIETQYF; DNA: TGCAGTGCTAGAGGGGGAATAATAGAGACCCAGTACTTC
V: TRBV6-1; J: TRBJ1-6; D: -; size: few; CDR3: CASRPTANNSPLHF; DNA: TGTGCCAGCAGGCCGACCGCTAATAATTCACCCCTCCACTTT
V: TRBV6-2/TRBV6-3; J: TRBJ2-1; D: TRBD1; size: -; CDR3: CASSYQGALSGTQFF; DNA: TGTGCCAGCAGTTACCAGGGGGCGCTTTCGGGGACCCAGTTCTTC
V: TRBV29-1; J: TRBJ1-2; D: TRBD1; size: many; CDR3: CSVEEPGTGGGRYTF; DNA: TGCAGCGTTGAAGAGCCCGGGACAGGGGGCGGACGCTACACCTTC
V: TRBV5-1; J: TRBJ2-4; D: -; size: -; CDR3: CASSPSWAKNIQYF; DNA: TGCGCCAGCAGCCCGAGCTGGGCCAAAAACATTCAGTACTTC
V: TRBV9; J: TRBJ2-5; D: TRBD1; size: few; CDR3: CASSGRGQKQETQYF; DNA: TGTGCCAGCAGCGGAAGGGGACAGAAACAAGAGACCCAGTACTTC
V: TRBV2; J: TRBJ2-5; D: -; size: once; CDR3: CASSEEWRRQTQYF; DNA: TGTGCCAGCAGTGAAGAGTGGAGGCGGCAGACCCAGTACTTC
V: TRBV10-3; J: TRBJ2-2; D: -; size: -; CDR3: CAISDLGAGELFF; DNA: TGTGCCATCAGTGATTTGGGGGCCGGGGAGCTGTTTTTT
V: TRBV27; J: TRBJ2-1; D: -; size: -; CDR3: CASSWTDGSDEQFF; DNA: TGTGCCAGCAGTTGGACCGACGGATCGGATGAGCAGTTCTTC
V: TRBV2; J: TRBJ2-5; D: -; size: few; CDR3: CASTELGAETQYF; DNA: TGTGCCAGCACCGAACTGGGTGCGGAGACCCAGTACTTC
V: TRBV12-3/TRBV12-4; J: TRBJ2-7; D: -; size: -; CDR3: CACSLTASWGTNEQYF; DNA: TGTGCCTGCAGTCTTACCGCGAGTTGGGGGACCAACGAGCAGTACTTC
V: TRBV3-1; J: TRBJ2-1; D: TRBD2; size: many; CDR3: CASSQTSGTYNEQFF; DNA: TGTGCCAGCAGCCAGACTAGCGGTACCTACAATGAGCAGTTCTTC
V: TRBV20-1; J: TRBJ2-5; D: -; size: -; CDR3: CSASRTPSYGQYF; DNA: TGCAGTGCTAGTAGAACGCCCTCTTACGGGCAGTACTTC
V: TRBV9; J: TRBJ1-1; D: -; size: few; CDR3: CASSQGRLGLDEAFF; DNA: TGTGCCAGCAGTCAAGGGCGGCTTGGGTTGGATGAAGCTTTCTTT
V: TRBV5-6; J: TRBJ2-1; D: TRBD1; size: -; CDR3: CASSLGGQGTNNEQFF; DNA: TGTGCCAGCAGCTTGGGGGGACAGGGGACGAACAATGAGCAGTTCTTC
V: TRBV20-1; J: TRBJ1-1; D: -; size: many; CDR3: CSASRQAAFF; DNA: TGCAGTGCTAGTCGGCAGGCGGCTTTCTTT
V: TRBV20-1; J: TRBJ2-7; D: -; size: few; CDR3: CSVMGSSVGYEQYF; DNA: TGCAGTGTCATGGGGTCCTCGGTGGGCTACGAGCAGTACTTC
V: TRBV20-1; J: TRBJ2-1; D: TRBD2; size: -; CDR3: CSARETSSYEQFF; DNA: TGCAGTGCTAGAGAGACTAGCTCCTACGAGCAGTTCTTC
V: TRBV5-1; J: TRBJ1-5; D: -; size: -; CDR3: CASSLGQPPDQPQHF; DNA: TGCGCCAGCAGCTTAGGTCAACCCCCTGATCAGCCCCAGCATTTT
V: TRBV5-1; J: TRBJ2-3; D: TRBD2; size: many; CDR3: CASSLVASGGSATQYF; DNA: TGCGCCAGCAGCTTGGTGGCTAGCGGGGGGTCGGCTACGCAGTATTTT
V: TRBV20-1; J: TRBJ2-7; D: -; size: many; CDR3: CSAPYEQYF; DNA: TGCAGTGCTCCATACGAGCAGTACTTC
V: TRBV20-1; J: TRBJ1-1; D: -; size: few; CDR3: CSARTRRRAETEAFF; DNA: TGCAGTGCTAGAACTCGGAGGCGGGCGGAGACTGAAGCTTTCTTT
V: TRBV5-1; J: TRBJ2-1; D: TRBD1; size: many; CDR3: CASSFGTGTYNEQFF; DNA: TGCGCCAGCAGCTTCGGGACAGGGACCTACAATGAGCAGTTCTTC
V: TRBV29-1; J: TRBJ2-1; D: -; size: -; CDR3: CSAAYPYNEQFF; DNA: TGCAGCGCGGCTTACCCCTACAATGAGCAGTTCTTC
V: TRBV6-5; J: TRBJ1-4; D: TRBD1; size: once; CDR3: CASSRDRQKRFF; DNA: TGTGCCAGCAGTCGGGACAGGCAAAAACGGTTTTTT
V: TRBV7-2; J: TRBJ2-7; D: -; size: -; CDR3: CASNTPGRKYEQYF; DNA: TGTGCCAGCAACACACCGGGAAGAAAGTACGAGCAGTACTTC
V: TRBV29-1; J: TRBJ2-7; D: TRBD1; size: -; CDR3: CSAVGTGDSYEQYF; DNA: TGCAGTGCCGTGGGGACAGGGGATTCCTACGAGCAGTACTTC
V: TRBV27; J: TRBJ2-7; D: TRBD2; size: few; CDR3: CASSLGTSGRSGEQYF; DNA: TGTGCCAGCAGTTTGGGGACTAGCGGGAGGTCGGGCGAGCAGTACTTC
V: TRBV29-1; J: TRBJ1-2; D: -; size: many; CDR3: CSVERPSYGYTF; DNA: TGCAGCGTTGAACGCCCCTCCTATGGCTACACCTTC
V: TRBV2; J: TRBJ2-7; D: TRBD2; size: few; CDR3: CASRDRLAAYEQYF; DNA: TGTGCCAGCAGAGATCGACTAGCGGCCTACGAGCAGTACTTC
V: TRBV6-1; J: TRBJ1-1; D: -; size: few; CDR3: CASRPAGWTEAFF; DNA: TGTGCCAGCAGACCGGCAGGGTGGACTGAAGCTTTCTTT
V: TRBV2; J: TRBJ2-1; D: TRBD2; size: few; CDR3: CASSPRTSSGNEQFF; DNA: TGTGCCAGCAGTCCTAGGACTAGCTCCGGCAATGAGCAGTTCTTC
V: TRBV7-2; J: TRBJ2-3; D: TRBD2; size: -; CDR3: CASSSPASGRAEDTQYF; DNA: TGTGCCAGCAGCTCGCCTGCTAGCGGGAGGGCAGAAGATACGCAGTATTTT
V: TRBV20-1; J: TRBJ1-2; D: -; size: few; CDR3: CSARDDYGYTF; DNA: TGCAGTGCTAGAGACGACTATGGCTACACCTTC
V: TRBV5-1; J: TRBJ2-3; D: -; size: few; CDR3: CASSLPGQDTQYF; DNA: TGCGCCAGCAGCTTGCCGGGGCAAGATACGCAGTATTTT
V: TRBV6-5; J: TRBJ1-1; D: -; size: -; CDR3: CASNPIRGAEAFF; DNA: TGTGCCAGCAATCCCATAAGGGGGGCTGAAGCTTTCTTT
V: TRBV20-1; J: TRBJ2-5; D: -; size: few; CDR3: CSASFTGRQETQYF; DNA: TGCAGTGCTAGTTTCACCGGGAGACAAGAGACCCAGTACTTC
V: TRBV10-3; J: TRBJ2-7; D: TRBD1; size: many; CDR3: CASTKQGASYEQYF; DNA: TGTGCCAGCACTAAACAGGGGGCATCATACGAGCAGTACTTC
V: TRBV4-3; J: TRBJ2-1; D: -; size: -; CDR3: CASTDSAVNYNEQFF; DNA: TGCGCCAGCACCGACTCAGCTGTTAACTACAATGAGCAGTTCTTC
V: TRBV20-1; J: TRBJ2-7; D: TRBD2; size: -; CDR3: CSATTSGTLYEQYF; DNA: TGCAGTGCTACTACTAGCGGGACCCTCTACGAGCAGTACTTC
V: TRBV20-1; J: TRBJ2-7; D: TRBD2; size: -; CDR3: CSARRMGVAGEAYNEQYF; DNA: TGCAGTGCTAGGCGTATGGGAGTAGCGGGAGAGGCCTACAATGAGCAGTACTTC
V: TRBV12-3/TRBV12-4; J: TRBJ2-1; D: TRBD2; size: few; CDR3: CASSLIAGGALNEQFF; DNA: TGTGCCAGCAGCCTCATAGCGGGGGGGGCTTTAAATGAGCAGTTCTTC
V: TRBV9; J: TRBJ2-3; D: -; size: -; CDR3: CASSARDGPSDARYF; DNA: TGTGCCAGCAGCGCGCGGGACGGGCCTTCAGATGCGCGGTATTTT
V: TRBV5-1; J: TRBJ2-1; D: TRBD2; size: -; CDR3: CSSSPQERGGYNEQFF; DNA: TGCTCCAGCAGCCCCCAGGAGCGGGGGGGCTACAATGAGCAGTTCTTC
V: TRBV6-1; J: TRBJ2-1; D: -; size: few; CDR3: CASSESDVDSYNEQFF; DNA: TGTGCCAGCAGTGAATCGGACGTAGACTCCTACAATGAGCAGTTCTTC